The entry below describes one TCR beta chain. Its antigen remains undetermined. No qualities accompany the bases; no much larger clone lies one base away. The immunoSEQ Assay, a bias-controlled multiplex PCR, was used to amplify TCRbeta CDR3 regions from genomic DNA. Turning to the authors' computational methods: The number of nucleated cells in each sample was estimated from the amplification of reference gene primers within the assay. Sequence reads were collapsed and filtered to measure the absolute abundance of every unique TCRbeta CDR3 rearrangement. Productive Simpson clonality was computed per sample as the square root of Simpson's diversity index over productive rearrangements. TCRdb mirrors the immuneACCESS table, restricted to in-frame sequences. Some clones are absent from its copies; in checked studies, under half trace to an unresolved V gene, and the reason for the others is unknown. V, J and clone size derive from that table, while D and trimming were established from the DNA sequence. The sample includes about 260,000 clones, with about nine tenths observed a single time. Of the sample, approximately 4% falls within the top ten clones.

V is pruned by 1 base and J by 6 bases, leaving 6 bases of the junction without a gene match. From a lookup of the germline V gene, CDR1 and CDR2 are SQVTM and ANQGSEA. The CDR3 contains 14 residues, cysteine and phenylalanine counted. Of the read, only the CDR3 DNA is kept; its 42 bases are in frame from base 1. Enrolling through a virtual design, the prospective study's participants ranged in age from roughly 18 to 89 years and lived across about two dozen United States geographic areas. In the prospective study, cohorts were assigned on the basis of participant-reported clinical history obtained from a screening survey and a study questionnaire. Each participant in the prospective study had whole blood, serum and a nasopharyngeal or oropharyngeal swab collected by mobile phlebotomists. Additional blood draws and questionnaires over an approximately 2-month period could optionally be provided by prospective study participants. Before DNA extraction, blood samples from the prospective study were shipped at room temperature or frozen.

These data come from a study of blood T cell repertoires in COVID-19 (dated by TCRdb to 2018 to 2020). Turning to the overall study: Collaborator samples came from the United States, Italy and Spain and covered acute and convalescent phases of COVID-19. Samples were obtained from the ongoing ImmuneRACE study (first 160 participants) and from over 1,000 subjects provided by 6 global collaborators. The prospective study material was composed of cDNA or gDNA derived from T cells, B-cell-depleted T cells, or PBMCs. Where available, HLA class I and class II types were taken from metadata supplied by the sample provider and were not determined by assay-based typing. The repertoires were released in a freely available public database intended as a resource for research on the immune response to SARS-CoV-2. Deeply sampled blood TCRbeta repertoires from subjects exposed to, actively infected with, or recovered from COVID-19 were included in the dataset. Sample metadata almost always included a de-identified subject ID, COVID-19 status, age in years and sex. The paper's findings and limits, for the study overall: The amount of clinical and demographic metadata varied by source and participant and was provided uncurated.

This TCR was sampled from a woman aged 25 to 39 with acute COVID-19. The chain is made from TRBV29-1 and TRBJ2-1; the junction holds 7 bases that match TRBD2. The specimen was PBMCs or T cells enriched from blood (not recorded which). The base sequence is TGCAGCGTTGAAGGATGGGGAGGGTCCAATGAGCAGTTCTTC. The resulting protein is CSVEGWGGSNEQFF.